A single sample gave rise to the 8 T cell receptor beta chains below, sequenced in a study of T-cell reconstitution after alpha-beta-depleted transplantation in children. TCRbeta library preparation incorporated unique molecular identifiers. TCRdb recomputed calls from the PCR reads with MiXCR, one row per CDR3 protein. Here the sample spans about 980,000 distinct CDR3 sequences, about 29% being singletons. The sample was PBMCs, mostly from graft donor cells, taken 360 days after TCRalphabeta/CD19-depleted stem cell transplant. The receptors shown here come from a boy younger than two who had a stem cell transplant for SCID, so the T cells may come from the graft donor.

This clonotype was seen once. The rearrangement joins TRBV7-7 to TRBJ2-5; 13 bases are shared with TRBD2. CDR3 size: 17 residues. The V and J ends lost 4 bases and 7 bases, in that order; junction bases with no gene match: 12. From germline, CDR1 is SSHAT and CDR2 FNYEAQ (reference sequence). This CDR3 is CASSSTGLAGNLGTQYF. The CDR3 DNA reads as TGTGCCAGCAGCTCCACGGGACTAGCGGGGAACCTAGGGACCCAGTACTTC.

This chain joins TRBV7-2 and TRBJ2-5; no definite D call. Trimming shortened V by 2 bases and J by 5 bases, and 12 bases separated the two germline ends. This CDR3 is 14 amino acids long. Germline V gene sequence: CDR1 SGHTA, CDR2 FQGNSA. The CDR3 sequence: CASSLRASWETQYF. CDR3 DNA sequence: TGTGCCAGCAGCTTACGGGCCTCGTGGGAGACCCAGTACTTC. The full variable domain, in which reference TRBV7-2 and TRBJ2-5 provide the parts outside the CDR3, is GAGVSQSPSNKVTEKGKDVELRCDPISGHTALYWYRQSLGQGLEFLIYFQGNSAPDKSGLPSDRFSAERTGGSVSTLTIQRTQQEDSAVYLCASSLRASWETQYFGPGTRLLVL.

As for this clonotype: The junction differs from germline at one of its ends, possibly a read error. This sequence joins TRBV7-8 and TRBJ2-5; 7 bases are a match to TRBD2. The CDR3 is 12 residues long. Germline-derived CDR1 and CDR2 are SGHVS and FQNEAQ. Here the CDR3 reads CASSSGTMFLYF. In DNA, the CDR3 is TGTGCCAGCAGCTCCGGGACTATGTTCCTGTATTTC.

This chain joins TRBV5-5 and TRBJ2-3; D gene unclear. Trimming stripped 1 base from V and 0 bases from J, with 12 bases between. Germline CDR1 SGHKS, CDR2 YYEKEE (reference sequence). This CDR3 is 16 amino acids long. In nucleotides, the CDR3 is TGTGCCAGCAGCTTGCCTCAGCGAACTAGCACAGATACGCAGTATTTT. It encodes CASSLPQRTSTDTQYF.

In its sample, this clonotype was seen a few times. The genes are TRBV20-1 and TRBJ1-5; D is undetermined. V shed 6 bases and J shed 0 bases, with 12 bases lying between them. The CDR3 is 14 residues long. In germline, CDR1 is DFQATT, CDR2 SNEGSKA (reference sequence). The CDR3 region is CSADHPYSNQPQHF. The CDR3 DNA reads TGCAGTGCCGACCACCCTTATAGCAATCAGCCCCAGCATTTT.

The rearrangement joins TRBV5-1 to TRBJ1-1, with 7 nucleotides matching TRBD1. This CDR3 has 16 residues. Germline V CDR1 and CDR2: SGHRS, YFSETQ. V was clipped by 0 bases and J by 2 bases; unmatched bases: 7. The CDR3 reads CASSLVGTASNTEAFF. CDR3 DNA: TGCGCCAGCAGCTTGGTAGGGACAGCTTCTAACACTGAAGCTTTCTTT.

The chain has TRBV20-1 and TRBJ1-5; D remains unclear. Looked up from germline, CDR1 is DFQATT and CDR2 is SNEGSKA (reference sequence). This CDR3 comprises 13 residues. Trimming stripped 3 bases from V and 0 bases from J, with 6 bases between. CDR3 region: CSARMTSNQPQHF. The CDR3 DNA is TGCAGTGCTAGGATGACTAGCAATCAGCCCCAGCATTTT.

The chain has TRBV12-3 or TRBV12-4 and TRBJ1-1; maybe TRBD1 (5 bases). The germline V and J ends were trimmed by 6 bases and 0 bases, with 14 bases remaining between them. This CDR3 region has 15 residues. The CDR3: CASSPWGTVNTEAFF. Here the CDR3 DNA reads TGTGCCAGCAGCCCCTGGGGGACTGTGAACACTGAAGCTTTCTTT.